This T cell receptor (beta chain) originates from a study of cytomegalovirus exposure and HLA in healthy donors (dated by TCRdb to the late 2010s). Some background on the complete study: In an earlier analysis of approximately 500 of the donors, 276 Gb of sequence data and roughly 100 million unique TCR beta sequences from 180 million or so T cells were reported. The study used immunosequencing to profile the T cell repertoires of approximately 640 subjects and linked those repertoires to cytomegalovirus serostatus. The aim of the study was to test whether cataloging public T cell receptors could identify signatures of past pathogen exposure. To predict cytomegalovirus infection status, the study combined high-throughput TCR immunosequencing, statistical association of individual TCRs with disease status, and machine learning. In a later analysis, previously published TCR beta repertoires from hundreds of donors were re-analyzed and high-resolution HLA genotyping was added so that TCR occurrence patterns could be studied. Along with the approximately 620-subject first cohort, a separate validation cohort of about 110 different subjects was used. Every repertoire in the discovery cohort had been generated on one and the same sequencing platform. Of the roughly 400 genotyped donors, 65% to 90% were placed in the genetic ancestry cluster associated with self-reported Caucasian donors. Donor age, sex, ethnicity and CMV serostatus were compiled together with the repertoire data. Because of strong linkage in the cohort, five DR-DQ haplotypes were treated as single units for association and clustering. HLA typing covered class I and class II loci at four-digit resolution. The number of typed donors differed by locus: about 620-640 for A, B, C, DRB1 and DQB1; about 520 for DQA1; some 610 for DPA1; and about 470 for DPB1. Roughly 310 gigabases of sequencing data and tens of millions of unique TCR sequences were included in an early release covering several hundred HLA-typed donors. In a later genetic analysis, genome-wide SNP genotypes for about 65% of the roughly 670 donors were used, and that subset was treated as a discovery cohort. In an earlier analysis of 550 to 700 of the donors, high-throughput TCR beta sequencing was used to judge whether each TCR beta V gene segment behaved as functional or pseudogenic. On average, 235,054 unique TCR beta nucleotide sequences were sequenced per donor among 398 genotyped donors of the cohort, with roughly 18% of those sequences being non-productive. The later analysis used no new phenotypic data to find candidate immune exposures, relying instead on TCR beta sequences and their occurrence across donors.

Library method: the immunoSEQ multiplex PCR assay. The multiplex PCR relied on a mix of 60 forward primers for TCR Vbeta segments and 13 reverse primers for TCR Jbeta segments. A multiplex PCR assay on genomic DNA amplified the CDR3 region of rearranged TCR beta genes. The Illumina HiSeq System was used to sequence the amplified TCR beta libraries as 87-base-pair reads. The study's own analysis went as follows. A later analysis counted around 72 million unique TCR beta chains across the 500 to 850 repertoires, and some 11 million of these chains were shared by at least two donors. A nearest-neighbor algorithm error-corrected the raw reads and collapsed the reads into unique sequences, merging closely related sequences to remove PCR and sequencing errors. CDR3 sequences were aligned to IMGT reference sequences to assign V, D and J gene segments. For a sequence to be retained, a match of at least six nucleotides was required to both a V gene segment and a J gene segment. A rearrangement was called productive if the CDR3 had no stop codons and remained in frame with V and J, and every other rearrangement was called non-productive. Following IMGT convention, CDR3 was defined as the stretch from the second conserved V-encoded cysteine to the conserved J-encoded phenylalanine. In an earlier analysis of roughly 580 of the donors, sequences lacking an unambiguous match to a single V gene segment were excluded. An earlier analysis of a few hundred of the donors classified V segments as functional when productive rearrangements were above 56.7% and as segregating when the standard deviation between donors was above 5%. To diagnose cytomegalovirus status from the catalog of TCR beta chain sequences, a statistical classification framework was built. In a later analysis, V and J genes were assigned by comparing TCR nucleotide sequences against IMGT/GENE-DB human TR gene sequences. The TCRdist pipeline was used in a later analysis to assign CDR3 sequences and most-parsimonious VDJ recombination scenarios. A later analysis defined each TCR beta chain by its CDR3 amino acid sequence plus V-gene family, and excluded reads lacking a unique V-gene family. To address suspected cross-contamination and a sequencing artifact, a later analysis removed around 590 highly shared, low-generation-probability nucleotide sequences. A later analysis calculated a clonal expansion index for each public chain from normalized within-repertoire ranks of inferred template counts. In a later analysis, generation probabilities were computed with a VDJ recombination model fitted to out-of-frame rearrangements, and the resulting probabilities were checked against IGoR. Hypergeometric tests were used in a later analysis to score TCR-TCR, TCR-HLA and TCR-CMV co-occurrence, with a repertoire-size bias correction applied to the TCR pairs. A later analysis estimated false discovery rates by permuting HLA or CMV assignments 20 times. In a later analysis, co-occurring TCRs were grouped using DBSCAN, with TCRdist sequence similarity added in when clustering inside HLA-allele-positive subsets. For co-occurrence clustering, repertoires with fewer than 30,000 or more than 120,000 public chains were excluded, along with roughly 5 repertoires with anomalous nucleotide sharing. In TCRdb, the immuneACCESS table is reduced to in-frame sequences with V and J assigned. These tables do not hold every clone; where another copy was compared, an unresolved V gene accounts for under half, and the others remain unexplained. Clone size and V and J calls were adopted from that table, with D and trimming inferred from the DNA. The sample table shows 150,000 to 200,000 clones, and around 88% are seen once. The biggest ten clones account for 1.5% to 2% of the sample.

Notes on this clone: Its antigen remains undetermined. No much larger clone exists at a distance of one base, and base qualities are not known.

The cohort comprised under 700 healthy bone marrow donors. At the time of sampling, all cohort members were nominally healthy, though unrecorded immune exposures were likely present. The donor tested CMV seropositive, placing the donor among the 290 or so seropositive members of the cohort. Every donor gave a peripheral blood sample, and the peripheral blood mononuclear cells from that sample were used for TCR beta sequencing. The Qiagen DNeasy Blood Extraction Kit was used to extract genomic DNA from the blood cell samples. Results and caveats for the whole study, not just this receptor: A later genetic analysis reported fewer N-insertions in productive TCRs among donors in an Asian-associated ancestry cluster than the roughly 690-donor mean. A cluster of highly shared sequence variants was judged likely to be a technical artifact of the sequencing pipeline. In an earlier analysis of several hundred of the donors, most TCR beta V segments were observed in productive rearrangements about 90% or about 30% of the time, broadly matching IMGT annotations. In a later analysis, HLA-associated TCR beta chains were found to be more clonally expanded and to have lower generation probabilities than equally common non-associated chains. The study listed around 160 TCR beta chains as associated with cytomegalovirus. A later analysis found that TCR association rates varied across HLA loci, with DRB1 alleles showing the most associated TCRs and HLA-C alleles the fewest. An association between a missense DCLRE1C variant and V-gene and J-gene trimming of TCR beta chains was found in a later genetic analysis and replicated in an independent cohort. Across donors, most TCR sequences were observed very rarely, whereas some public TCRs were present in many individuals. A further reported finding was that TCR beta sequences accurately predicted the HLA-A and HLA-B alleles for most subjects in the first cohort. When HLA alleles, especially DR and DQ, strongly co-occurred, attributing TCR associations to individual alleles was difficult. Several of the top co-occurrence clusters appeared to be linked to parvovirus B19, influenza, CMV and Epstein-Barr virus, according to a later analysis. The only immune exposure information available for the cohort was CMV serostatus. Cytomegalovirus status was reported to be diagnosed by the classifier with high specificity and sensitivity in both the original and validation cohorts. A few of the identified cytomegalovirus-associated TCR beta chains were confirmed in vitro to be specific for cytomegalovirus antigens. About 15 rarely observed V segments, including chromosome 9 orphons, were excluded from the earlier analysis of about 600 of the donors because counts were too low. Because HLA typing was missing for some donors at each locus, association tests included only the typed subset. Presence/absence analyses assumed roughly uniform sequencing depth across donors, an assumption that may not hold. In this cohort, only TCR beta chains were sequenced, and detectable features were limited by the absence of alpha or paired-chain data. According to the authors, the approach could potentially be generalized to other disease states and immunological phenotypes. Linkage disequilibrium might explain the correlated functional status among segregating V segments, but an unknown experimental factor could not be ruled out. Most CMV-associated TCR beta chains appeared to be HLA-restricted in a later analysis, and the HLA associations seemed to be driven largely by CMV exposure. Some IMGT-functional V segments, including TRBV6-2 and TRBV6-3, could not be told apart with the 87-base-pair reads, so those segments were excluded. A later analysis associated about 17,000 TCR beta sequences with specific HLA alleles at a false discovery rate of 0.05.

Taken from cysteine to phenylalanine, the CDR3 has 13 residues. The retained sequence is limited to the CDR3, 39 bases, with the frame set at the first base. This clonotype originated in a man aged 35 to 55 in good health and CMV-seropositive. Material for sequencing was PBMCs. This sequence uses TRBV21-1 and TRBJ2-1; TRBD2 is taken as the D call from the table, unchecked against the DNA. TRBV21-1 corresponds to a pseudogene. The sequenced DNA: TGTGCCAGCAGCATCTATAGCGGGACTGAGCAGTTCTTC. This encodes CASSIYSGTEQFF.